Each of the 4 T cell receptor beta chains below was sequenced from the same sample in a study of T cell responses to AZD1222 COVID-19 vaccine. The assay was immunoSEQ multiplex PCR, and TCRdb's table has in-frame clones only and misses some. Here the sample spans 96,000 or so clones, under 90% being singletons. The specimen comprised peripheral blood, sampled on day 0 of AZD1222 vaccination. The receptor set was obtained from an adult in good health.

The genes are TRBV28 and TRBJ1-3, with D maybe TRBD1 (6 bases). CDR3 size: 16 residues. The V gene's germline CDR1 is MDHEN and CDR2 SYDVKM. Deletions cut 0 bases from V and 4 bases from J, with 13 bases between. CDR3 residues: CASSLWAGAGGNTIYF. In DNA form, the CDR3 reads TGTGCCAGCAGTTTATGGGCAGGGGCAGGCGGAAACACCATATATTTT.

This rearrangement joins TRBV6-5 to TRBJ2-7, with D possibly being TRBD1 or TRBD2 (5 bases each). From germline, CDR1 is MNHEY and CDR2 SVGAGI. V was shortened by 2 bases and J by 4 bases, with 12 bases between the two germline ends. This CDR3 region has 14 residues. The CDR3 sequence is CASSYRGRSYEQYF. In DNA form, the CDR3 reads TGTGCCAGCAGTTACCGGGGCAGGTCTTACGAGCAGTACTTC.

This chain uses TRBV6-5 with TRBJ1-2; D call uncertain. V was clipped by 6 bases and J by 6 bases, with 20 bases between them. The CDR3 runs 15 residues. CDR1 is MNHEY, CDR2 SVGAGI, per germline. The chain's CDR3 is CASSPGFPKDHGYTF. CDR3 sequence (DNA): TGTGCCAGCAGCCCCGGGTTCCCTAAGGACCATGGCTACACCTTC.

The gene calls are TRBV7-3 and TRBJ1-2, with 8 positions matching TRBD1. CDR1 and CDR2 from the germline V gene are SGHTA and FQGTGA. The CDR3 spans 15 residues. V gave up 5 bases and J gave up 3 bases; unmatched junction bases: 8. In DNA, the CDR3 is TGTGCCAGCAGCCACAATGCAGGGGGCGACTATGGCTACACCTTC. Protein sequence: CASSHNAGGDYGYTF.